The 26 T cell receptor beta chains presented below share a single source sample, sequenced in a study of blood T cells in healthy people across ages. Sample-barcoded 5' priming and a J-beta primer mix drove a second PCR of roughly 7 to 11 cycles. TCRdb reprocessed the 5' RACE reads via MiXCR and lists one record per CDR3 protein. The data hold roughly 860,000 distinct CDR3 sequences, with approximately 65% observed a single time. The sequencing sample was made of blood. The receptor source for this set is a man in his thirties or forties in good health.

The rearrangement links TRBV7-9 to TRBJ2-5; 8 bases agree with TRBD1. The CDR3 is made up of 13 amino acids. Germline V gives CDR1 SEHNR, CDR2 FQNEAQ (reference sequence). The ends lost 4 bases at V and 10 bases at J; junction bases unmatched: 8. The CDR3 is CASSSLDREDQYF. For the CDR3, the DNA is TGTGCCAGCAGCTCGCTGGACAGGGAAGACCAGTACTTC.

CDR3 loop: CASSLNLAPDSPLHF. The CDR3 DNA sequence: TGTGCCAGCAGCTTAAATTTGGCACCAGATTCACCCCTCCACTTT. This chain connects TRBV7-9 to TRBJ1-6; D remains unclear. The V end lost 2 bases, the J end lost 8 bases, and 13 bases lay between the germline ends. The CDR3 is 15 amino acids. CDR1 SEHNR and CDR2 FQNEAQ come from the germline V gene (reference sequence).

The J gene is TRBJ2-5, the V gene TRBV5-1; TRBD1 agrees at 9 bases. Germline values: CDR1 SGHRS, CDR2 YFSETQ. The CDR3 consists of 15 residues. Trimming took 3 bases from V and 2 from J; bases not matched to a gene: 5. The chain's CDR3 is CASSSKGQGQETQYF. CDR3 nucleotides: TGCGCCAGCAGCTCAAAGGGACAGGGACAAGAGACCCAGTACTTC.

The chain combines TRBV7-9 with TRBJ2-6; 7 nucleotides agree with TRBD1. V gave up 6 bases and J gave up 1 base; unmatched junction bases: 6. Germline lookup yields CDR1 SEHNR and CDR2 FQNEAQ (reference sequence). This CDR3 contains 16 residues. Here the CDR3 reads CASRENRGSGANVLTF. CDR3 nucleotide sequence: TGTGCCAGCAGGGAAAACAGGGGTTCTGGGGCCAACGTCCTGACTTTC.

V is TRBV29-1 and J is TRBJ2-3; D is ambiguous. V lost 4 bases, J lost 1 base, and 15 bases lay in between. Germline CDR1 SQVTM, CDR2 ANQGSEA. The length of the CDR3 is 15 residues. The CDR3 loop reads CSVGPRWKGTDTQYF. Here the CDR3 DNA reads TGCAGCGTTGGGCCCAGGTGGAAGGGCACAGATACGCAGTATTTT.

In this sample, this clonotype turned up many times. The chain links TRBV21-1 to TRBJ2-2; the table names TRBD1, a call not compared with the DNA. TRBV21-1 counts as a pseudogene. This CDR3 has 14 residues. For the CDR3, the DNA is TGTGCCAGCAGCAAAACAGGGGGCACCGGGGAGCTGTTTTTT. Its translation is CASSKTGGTGELFF.

The rearrangement links TRBV19 to TRBJ2-7, with TRBD1 matching over 8 bases. The CDR3 runs to 15 residues. The germline CDR1 and CDR2 sequences are LNHDA and SQIVND (reference sequence). Trimming removed 5 bases from V and 5 bases from J; junction bases left unmatched: 11. CDR3 in DNA: TGTGCCAGTAGTGCCCGGACAGGGCTATGGAACGAGCAGTACTTC. This sequence encodes CASSARTGLWNEQYF. The full variable domain, its missing parts supplied by reference TRBV19 and TRBJ2-7, is DGGITQSPKYLFRKEGQNVTLSCEQNLNHDAMYWYRQDPGQGLRLIYYSQIVNDFQKGDIAEGYSVSREKKESFPLTVTSAQKNPTAFYLCASSARTGLWNEQYFGPGTRLTVT.

This chain connects TRBV9 to TRBJ2-2; 11 positions agree with TRBD2. The J segment lost 5 bases and the V segment lost 4 bases, leaving 4 bases of the junction unmatched. This CDR3 has 15 amino acids. Germline values: CDR1 SGDLS, CDR2 YYNGEE. The CDR3 sequence: CASSLLAGVTGELFF. Here the CDR3 DNA reads TGTGCCAGCAGCTTACTAGCGGGGGTGACCGGGGAGCTGTTTTTT.

The V gene is TRBV28, the J gene TRBJ2-7, with D unresolved. CDR1 is MDHEN, CDR2 SYDVKM, per germline. V gave up 5 bases and J gave up 0 bases, with 11 bases separating them. The CDR3 has 14 residues. The CDR3 bases are TGTGCCAGCAGTCTTTTTGACGGCTCCTACGAGCAGTACTTC. This translates into CASSLFDGSYEQYF.

In its sample, this clonotype was seen a few times. The rearrangement links TRBV18 to TRBJ2-1, with TRBD2 identical over 10 bases. The length of the CDR3 is 16 residues. The V and J ends lost 3 bases and 4 bases, in that order; junction bases with no gene match: 6. The germline gives CDR1 KGHSH, CDR2 LQKENI. DNA of the CDR3: TGTGCCAGCTCACCGGACAGCGGGGGGGCGTACAATGAGCAGTTCTTC. It specifies CASSPDSGGAYNEQFF.

J is TRBJ1-2 and V is TRBV4-3; 7 bases align to TRBD1. The CDR3 has 17 amino acids. CDR1 is LGHNA and CDR2 is YSLEER in the germline V gene. V shed 3 bases and J 6 bases; nucleotides not matched to a gene: 16. The CDR3 reads CASSQILWGQRNHGYTF. The CDR3 region has the DNA TGCGCCAGCAGCCAGATCCTCTGGGGACAGAGAAACCATGGCTACACCTTC.

Here the CDR3 reads CAIRGTGSSTDTQYF. DNA of the CDR3: TGTGCCATCAGAGGCACAGGATCTTCCACAGATACGCAGTATTTT. The gene calls are TRBV10-3 and TRBJ2-3; tentative D call: TRBD1 (5 bases). Germline lookup yields CDR1 ENHRY and CDR2 SYGVKD. The CDR3 runs to 15 residues. Trimming took off 6 bases at V and 2 bases at J, with 15 bases between the two ends.

The chain has TRBV29-1 and TRBJ2-1; tentatively, D is TRBD1 or TRBD2 (5 bases each). The CDR3 has 12 residues. V dropped 5 bases and J dropped 9 bases, with 14 bases sitting between them. CDR1 and CDR2 (germline): SQVTM, ANQGSEA. The CDR3 loop reads CSVREGTAEQFF. The CDR3 DNA follows: TGCAGCGTTCGCGAGGGGACGGCTGAGCAGTTCTTC.

This chain's CDR3 is CSAREVSYEQYF. Here the CDR3 DNA reads TGCAGTGCTAGAGAGGTCAGTTACGAGCAGTACTTC. The gene calls are TRBV20-1 and TRBJ2-5; D is undetermined. The J call is doubtful: the DNA matches TRBJ2-7 better. In germline, CDR1 is DFQATT, CDR2 SNEGSKA (reference sequence). The CDR3 is 12 residues long.

This chain links TRBV6-1 with TRBJ1-4; D remains unclear. Trimming left V 2 bases short and J 6 bases short, with 13 bases between. Germline loops: CDR1 MNHNS, CDR2 SASEGT. The CDR3 totals 15 residues. CDR3 coding DNA: TGTGCCAGCAGTGAACCCGGGTATGGAGATGAAAAACTGTTTTTT. It yields the protein CASSEPGYGDEKLFF.

The sample holds a few counts of this clonotype. The chain employs TRBV29-1 and TRBJ2-2; 8 nucleotides align to TRBD1. The CDR3 has 16 amino acids. Per germline, CDR1 SQVTM and CDR2 ANQGSEA. J was trimmed by 5 bases and V by 1 base; bases with no gene match: 9. CDR3 coding DNA: TGCAGCGTTGAAGGGTCGGCAGGGGGCGGAACCGGGGAGCTGTTTTTT. The encoded protein is CSVEGSAGGGTGELFF.

The chain combines TRBV7-2 with TRBJ2-5; 8 bases are shared with TRBD2. Trimming cost V 0 bases and J 5 bases; bases outside gene matches: 5. Germline lookup yields CDR1 SGHTA and CDR2 FQGNSA. The CDR3 length is 15 residues. The CDR3 region has the DNA TGTGCCAGCAGCTTAGCGCTAGCTAGCGGGGAGACCCAGTACTTC. Residues: CASSLALASGETQYF.

CDR3 protein: CASSQVYSGAQETQYF. The CDR3 DNA reads TGCGCCAGCAGCCAAGTCTATAGCGGGGCCCAAGAGACCCAGTACTTC. The chain recombines TRBV4-3 with TRBJ2-5; 8 bases agree with TRBD2. J lost 1 base, V lost 1 base, and 5 bases had no gene match. Germline V gene lookup returns CDR1 LGHNA and CDR2 YSLEER. The CDR3 is 16 amino acids.

This sequence joins TRBV15 and TRBJ2-1, with 8 bases matching TRBD1. Germline-derived CDR1 and CDR2 are LNHNV and YYDKDF (reference sequence). The V and J ends lost 1 base and 5 bases, in that order; junction bases with no gene match: 4. The CDR3 covers 15 residues. This chain's CDR3 is CATSRGQGANNEQFF. As DNA, the CDR3 is TGTGCCACCAGCAGAGGTCAGGGGGCTAACAATGAGCAGTTCTTC.

The chain combines TRBV4-3 with TRBJ1-6; no reliable D call. Germline loops: CDR1 LGHNA, CDR2 YSLEER. The CDR3 contains 16 residues. V was clipped by 4 bases and J by 8 bases, with 18 bases between them. The CDR3 loop is CASSPTASYKHSPLHF. In nucleotides, the CDR3 is TGCGCCAGCAGCCCCACAGCTAGCTATAAACATTCACCCCTCCACTTT.

The V call is TRBV2, the J call TRBJ2-5; 9 bases align to TRBD1. Gene TRBJ2-7 matches the end of the DNA better, so the J call may be wrong. The CDR3 has 13 amino acids. Germline V gene sequence: CDR1 SNHLY, CDR2 FYNNEI. CDR3 coding DNA: TGTGCCAGCATGAGGGGACAGGGACTCGAGCAGTACTTC. Translation: CASMRGQGLEQYF.

This clonotype was detected ten times or more. The chain couples TRBV7-2 to TRBJ2-7; D possibly corresponds to TRBD1 (5 bases). Trimming cost V 1 base and J 3 bases, with 7 bases left between them. The CDR3 spans 13 residues. Germline assignment: CDR1 SGHTA and CDR2 FQGNSA. The CDR3, as DNA: TGTGCCAGCAGCTTAGGACAGAACTACGAGCAGTACTTC. Translation gives CASSLGQNYEQYF.

This rearrangement joins TRBV6-5 to TRBJ2-7; D uncertain. The V end was cut by 6 bases, the J end by 0 bases, with 12 bases between. The length of the CDR3 is 14 residues. Germline V CDR1 and CDR2: MNHEY, SVGAGI. Here the CDR3 reads CASRPVPSSYEQYF. The CDR3 nucleotides are TGTGCCAGCAGGCCCGTGCCGAGCTCCTACGAGCAGTACTTC.

The chain combines TRBV20-1 with TRBJ2-7; D is ambiguous. Germline V gene sequence: CDR1 DFQATT, CDR2 SNEGSKA (reference sequence). V lost 0 bases and J 3 bases, leaving 12 bases between the germline ends. This CDR3 is 14 amino acids long. CDR3 region: CSARDRNSYYEQYF. The CDR3 bases are TGCAGTGCTAGAGATCGAAACTCATACTACGAGCAGTACTTC.

The rearrangement links TRBV27 to TRBJ1-2; D remains unclear. V lost 2 bases to trimming and J lost 3 bases, with 19 bases between them. In germline, CDR1 is MNHEY, CDR2 SMNVEV (reference sequence). CDR3 length equals 17 residues. CDR3 sequence: CASSLPIVTPQYYGYTF. The CDR3 DNA follows: TGTGCCAGCAGTTTACCGATTGTAACGCCCCAGTACTATGGCTACACCTTC.

The chain carries TRBV10-3 and TRBJ1-4; 7 nucleotides align to TRBD1. Germline values: CDR1 ENHRY, CDR2 SYGVKD. V trimming: 10 bases; J trimming: 6 bases; junction bases outside the gene matches: 5. CDR3 size: 12 residues. The CDR3 DNA reads TGTGCCACAGGACAGGAGGATGAAAAACTGTTTTTT. This codes for CATGQEDEKLFF.